One and the same sample provided the 21 T cell receptor beta chains below, sequenced in a study of PD-1 blockade in classical Hodgkin lymphoma. Using immunoSEQ multiplex PCR, the repertoire was profiled, and TCRdb retains in-frame clones only, with some absent. The sample lists around 30,000 clones, around three quarters occurring once. Regarding time point: cycle 4 day 1 (C4D1), after 5 to 7 weeks of nivolumab. With no exception, relapse followed autologous stem cell transplantation in all patients, and brentuximab vedotin exposure varied. The sequenced sample was peripheral blood mononuclear cells (PBMCs), obtained before the fourth cycle of nivolumab. These receptors were collected from a human donor with classical Hodgkin lymphoma.

The V and J genes are TRBV6-6 and TRBJ2-7; 8 nucleotides match TRBD1. The junction had 7 bases not matched to a gene; V was cut back by 7 bases and J by 2 bases. Germline CDR1 reads MNHNY; CDR2 reads SVGAGI (reference sequence). This CDR3 is 14 amino acids long. CDR3 region: CASTPGTGTYEQYF. CDR3 DNA sequence: TGTGCCAGCACCCCCGGGACAGGAACCTACGAGCAGTACTTC.

This sequence joins TRBV29-1 and TRBJ1-2; 10 nucleotides align to TRBD1. This CDR3 is built from 13 residues. After removal of 7 bases from V and 6 bases from J, the junction contained 8 bases not matched to a gene. From germline, CDR1 is SQVTM and CDR2 ANQGSEA. CDR3 sequence (DNA): TGCAGCGCTGGACAGGGGGTTCGGAATGGCTACACCTTC. Residues: CSAGQGVRNGYTF. Using reference TRBV29-1 and TRBJ1-2 for the parts outside the CDR3, the full variable domain is SAVISQKPSRDICQRGTSLTIQCQVDSQVTMMFWYRQQPGQSLTLIATANQGSEATYESGFVIDKFPISRPNLTFSTLTVSNMSPEDSSIYLCSAGQGVRNGYTFGSGTRLTVV.

V is TRBV5-1 and J is TRBJ2-3; TRBD1 or TRBD2 may be the D gene (5 bases each). The CDR3 loop spans 14 amino acids. V gave up 4 bases and J gave up 2 bases, with 11 bases separating them. Germline V CDR1 and CDR2: SGHRS, YFSETQ. The CDR3 loop reads CASSPGPTTDTQYF. In nucleotides, the CDR3 is TGCGCCAGCAGCCCGGGACCAACCACAGATACGCAGTATTTT. The variable domain in full, completed from reference TRBV5-1 and TRBJ2-3, reads KAGVTQTPRYLIKTRGQQVTLSCSPISGHRSVSWYQQTPGQGLQFLFEYFSETQRNKGNFPGRFSGRQFSNSRSEMNVSTLELGDSALYLCASSPGPTTDTQYFGPGTRLTVL.

V is TRBV30 and J is TRBJ2-1; D is unresolved. Germline V lookup: CDR1 GTSNPN, CDR2 SVGIG (reference sequence). This CDR3 is 14 amino acids long. Trimming took off 7 bases at V and 0 bases at J, with 13 bases between the two ends. CDR3 residues: CASSTPSSYNEQFF. CDR3 coding DNA: TGTGCCTCCTCGACCCCTAGCTCCTACAATGAGCAGTTCTTC.

This chain connects TRBV27 to TRBJ1-1; D is uncertain. CDR1 is MNHEY, CDR2 SMNVEV, per germline (reference sequence). CDR3 length: 13 residues. Trimming took off 3 bases at V and 1 base at J, with 6 bases between the two ends. CDR3 amino acids: CASSLVENTEAFF. As DNA, the CDR3 is TGTGCCAGCAGTTTGGTAGAGAACACTGAAGCTTTCTTT.

The rearrangement uses TRBV25-1 and TRBJ1-1, with D hard to call. This CDR3 is built from 15 residues. V lost 4 bases and J 5 bases, leaving 17 bases between the germline ends. The germline gives CDR1 MGHDK, CDR2 SYGVNS. CDR3 sequence: CASSGYPGTLTEAFF. As DNA, the CDR3 is TGTGCCAGCAGTGGATACCCGGGAACCCTTACTGAAGCTTTCTTT.

The gene calls are TRBV30 and TRBJ2-7; 8 nucleotides agree with TRBD1. Trimming took 0 bases from V and 5 from J; bases not matched to a gene: 9. Germline assignment: CDR1 GTSNPN and CDR2 SVGIG (reference sequence). This CDR3 has 15 residues. The CDR3 DNA reads as TGTGCCTGGAGTGTACGGGGACAGGTTAACCACGAGCAGTACTTC. Residues: CAWSVRGQVNHEQYF.

V and J are TRBV2 and TRBJ2-3; D is possibly TRBD2 (5 bases). CDR3 length: 12 residues. From germline, CDR1 is SNHLY and CDR2 FYNNEI. Trimming shortened V by 7 bases and J by 5 bases, and 10 bases separated the two germline ends. The CDR3 reads CASKPSLDTQYF. DNA for the CDR3: TGTGCCAGCAAGCCTAGCCTAGATACGCAGTATTTT. The full variable domain, in which reference TRBV2 and TRBJ2-3 provide the parts outside the CDR3, is EPEVTQTPSHQVTQMGQEVILRCVPISNHLYFYWYRQILGQKVEFLVSFYNNEISEKSEIFDDQFSVERPDGSNFTLKIRSTKLEDSAMYFCASKPSLDTQYFGPGTRLTVL.

As regards this clone: This sample includes further DNA sequences coding for the same CDR3. This chain links TRBV6-5 with TRBJ2-7; D possibly corresponds to TRBD1 (6 bases). Germline lookup yields CDR1 MNHEY and CDR2 SVGAGI. The length of the CDR3 is 15 residues. Trimming took 8 bases from V and 0 from J, leaving 17 bases between them. The CDR3 spells CASRDTIPSSYEQYF. The CDR3 nucleotides read TGTGCCAGCCGGGACACAATACCGAGCTCCTACGAGCAGTACTTC.

The sample holds a few counts of this clone. The rearrangement uses TRBV9 and TRBJ2-7; tentatively, D is TRBD2 (5 bases). Germline V gene lookup returns CDR1 SGDLS and CDR2 YYNGEE. V was clipped by 4 bases and J by 4 bases, with 12 bases between them. This CDR3 comprises 13 residues. The CDR3 sequence: CASSSGGGYEQYF. In DNA, the CDR3 is TGTGCCAGCAGCTCAGGAGGTGGGTACGAGCAGTACTTC.

The V and J genes are TRBV7-3 and TRBJ2-3; perhaps TRBD1 as D (7 bases). Trimming pared 0 bases from V and 1 base from J, leaving 11 bases between. Germline assignment: CDR1 SGHTA and CDR2 FQGTGA. This CDR3 region has 16 residues. CDR3 DNA sequence: TGTGCCAGCAGCTTAACGGGACAGCGGGGCACAGATACGCAGTATTTT. Residues: CASSLTGQRGTDTQYF.

This clone was detected only a few times. The chain uses TRBV5-1 and TRBJ2-2, with TRBD2 matching 7 bases. V gave up 6 bases and J gave up 0 bases; unmatched junction bases: 5. Germline CDR1 and CDR2: SGHRS and YFSETQ. This CDR3 contains 15 residues. CDR3 in DNA: TGCGCCAGCACATCCGGGACTACGAACACCGGGGAGCTGTTTTTT. Its protein is CASTSGTTNTGELFF.

The CDR3 bases are TGTGCCAGCAGGCCACTAGGGGGCACCGGGGAGCTGTTTTTT. Residues: CASRPLGGTGELFF. The chain couples TRBV6-1 to TRBJ2-2; maybe TRBD1 (6 bases). V shed 6 bases and J shed 4 bases, with 12 bases lying between them. The CDR3 is 14 residues long. The germline V gene has CDR1 MNHNS and CDR2 SASEGT.

The gene calls are TRBV29-1 and TRBJ2-3, with D possibly matching TRBD2 (7 bases). In germline, CDR1 is SQVTM, CDR2 ANQGSEA. The CDR3 has 16 amino acids. V lost 1 base and J 2 bases, leaving 16 bases between the germline ends. The CDR3 DNA reads TGCAGCGTTGAAGGCGGGGGCAGGGTGGACACAGATACGCAGTATTTT. Protein: CSVEGGGRVDTDTQYF.

This clone was counted between two and nine times. The chain carries TRBV7-6 and TRBJ1-1; no definite D call. This CDR3 has 13 amino acids. Germline V gene lookup returns CDR1 SGHVS and CDR2 FNYEAQ. Trimming stripped 1 base from V and 1 base from J, with 4 bases between. The CDR3 sequence: CASSLGENTEAFF. CDR3 nucleotides: TGTGCCAGCAGCTTAGGGGAGAACACTGAAGCTTTCTTT.

V gene TRBV6-5 combines with J gene TRBJ2-1; a possible D gene is TRBD2 (5 bases). V was shortened by 3 bases and J by 10 bases, with 10 bases between the two germline ends. CDR1 and CDR2 from the germline V gene are MNHEY and SVGAGI. This CDR3 has 12 residues. CDR3 coding DNA: TGTGCCAGCAGTTATCTTGGCGGGGAGCAGTTCTTC. Its translation: CASSYLGGEQFF.

By share, this clone counts as medium-sized. V gene TRBV19 combines with J gene TRBJ1-1; D is uncertain. Trimming cost V 6 bases and J 2 bases, with 10 bases left between them. CDR3 length: 13 amino acids. CDR1 is LNHDA and CDR2 is SQIVND in the germline V gene (reference sequence). The DNA of the CDR3 is TGTGCCAGTAGACCATCGGGAAACACTGAAGCTTTCTTT. Protein product: CASRPSGNTEAFF.

V gene TRBV6-5 combines with J gene TRBJ1-1, with no clear D. The CDR3 consists of 14 residues. The germline V and J ends were trimmed by 0 bases and 1 base, with 6 bases remaining between them. Per the germline V gene, CDR1 is MNHEY and CDR2 is SVGAGI. Here the CDR3 reads CASSYSPGNTEAFF. CDR3 DNA sequence: TGTGCCAGCAGTTACTCTCCAGGGAACACTGAAGCTTTCTTT.

V is TRBV7-8 and J is TRBJ1-6, with 8 bases lining up with TRBD1. J lost 8 bases, V lost 5 bases, and 11 bases had no gene match. The CDR3 totals 16 residues. Germline V gene lookup returns CDR1 SGHVS and CDR2 FQNEAQ. The DNA for the CDR3 is TGTGCCAGCAGCGAAAGCCCAGGGGGCTCGGATTCACCCCTCCACTTT. Its protein product is CASSESPGGSDSPLHF.

This clone was observed once. The chain employs TRBV6-4 and TRBJ1-2; a possible D gene is TRBD1 (5 bases). The germline V and J ends were trimmed by 4 bases and 8 bases, with 14 bases remaining between them. The CDR3 is made up of 13 amino acids. Germline assignment: CDR1 MRHNA and CDR2 SNTAGT. The CDR3 sequence is CASSVEGNRGYTF. The DNA of the CDR3 is TGTGCCAGCAGTGTTGAGGGGAATCGGGGCTACACCTTC.

The chain recombines TRBV11-3 with TRBJ2-1, with 8 bases matching TRBD2. Germline CDR1 and CDR2: SGHNT and YENEEA. V trimming: 0 bases; J trimming: 4 bases; junction bases outside the gene matches: 11. This CDR3 spans 18 amino acids. The CDR3 loop reads CASSLDLGGTREYNEQFF. In nucleotides, the CDR3 is TGTGCCAGCAGCTTAGATTTGGGAGGGACTAGGGAGTACAATGAGCAGTTCTTC.